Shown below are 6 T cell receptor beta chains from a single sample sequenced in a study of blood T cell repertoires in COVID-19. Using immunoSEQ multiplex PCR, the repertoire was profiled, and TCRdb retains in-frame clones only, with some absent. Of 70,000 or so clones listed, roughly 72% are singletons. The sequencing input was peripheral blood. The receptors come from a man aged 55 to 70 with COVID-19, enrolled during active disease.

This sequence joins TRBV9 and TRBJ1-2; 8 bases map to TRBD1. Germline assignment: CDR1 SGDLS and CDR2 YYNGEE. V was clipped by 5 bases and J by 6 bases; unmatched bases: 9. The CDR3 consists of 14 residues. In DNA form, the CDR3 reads TGTGCCAGCAGTGATAGGACAGGGAGGCATGGCTACACCTTC. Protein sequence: CASSDRTGRHGYTF.

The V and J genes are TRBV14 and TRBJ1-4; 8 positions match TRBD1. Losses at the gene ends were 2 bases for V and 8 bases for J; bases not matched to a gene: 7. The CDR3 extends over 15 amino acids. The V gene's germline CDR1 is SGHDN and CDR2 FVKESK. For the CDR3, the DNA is TGTGCCAGCAGCCAACTCGGGACAGGCCCAGAAAAACTGTTTTTT. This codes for CASSQLGTGPEKLFF.

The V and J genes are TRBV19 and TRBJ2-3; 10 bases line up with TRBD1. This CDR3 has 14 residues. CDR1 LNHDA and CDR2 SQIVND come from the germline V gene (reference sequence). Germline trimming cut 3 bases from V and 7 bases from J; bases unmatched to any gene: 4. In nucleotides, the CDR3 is TGTGCCAGTAGTATGGGACAGGGGCGGAATACGCAGTATTTT. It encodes CASSMGQGRNTQYF.

CDR3 region: CASSFRLAGEQYF. CDR3 nucleotides: TGTGCCAGCAGCTTTCGCCTAGCGGGCGAGCAGTACTTC. This chain uses TRBV7-2 with TRBJ2-7; 8 nucleotides line up with TRBD2. The CDR3 is 13 amino acids. Germline CDR1 reads SGHTA; CDR2 reads FQGNSA. Trimming at V came to 3 bases and at J to 6 bases, leaving 4 bases not matched to a gene. The full variable domain, with the rest looked up from reference TRBV7-2 and TRBJ2-7, is GAGVSQSPSNKVTEKGKDVELRCDPISGHTALYWYRQSLGQGLEFLIYFQGNSAPDKSGLPSDRFSAERTGGSVSTLTIQRTQQEDSAVYLCASSFRLAGEQYFGPGTRLTVT.

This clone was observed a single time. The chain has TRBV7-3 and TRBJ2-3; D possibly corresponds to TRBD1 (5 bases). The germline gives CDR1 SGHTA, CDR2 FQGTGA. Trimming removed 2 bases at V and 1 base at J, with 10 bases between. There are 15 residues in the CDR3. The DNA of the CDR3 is TGTGCCAGCAGCTTACAGGGCCGTGGCACAGATACGCAGTATTTT. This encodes CASSLQGRGTDTQYF.

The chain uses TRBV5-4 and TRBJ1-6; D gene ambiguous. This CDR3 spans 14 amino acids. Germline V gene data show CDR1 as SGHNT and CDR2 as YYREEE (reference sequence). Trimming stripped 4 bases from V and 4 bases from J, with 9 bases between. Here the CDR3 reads CASSRSDYNSPLHF. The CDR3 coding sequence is TGTGCCAGCAGCCGCAGCGATTATAATTCACCCCTCCACTTT.